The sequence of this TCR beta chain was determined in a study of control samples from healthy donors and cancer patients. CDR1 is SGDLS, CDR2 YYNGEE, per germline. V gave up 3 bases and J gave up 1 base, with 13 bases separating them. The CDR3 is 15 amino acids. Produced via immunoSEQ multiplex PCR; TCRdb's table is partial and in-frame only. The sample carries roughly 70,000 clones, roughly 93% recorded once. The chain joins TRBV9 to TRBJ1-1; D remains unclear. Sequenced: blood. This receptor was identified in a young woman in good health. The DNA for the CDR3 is TGTGCCAGCAGCGCCCGTCCTGCGGGGAACACTGAAGCTTTCTTT. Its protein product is CASSARPAGNTEAFF.